The rows below give T cell receptor beta chains drawn from one sample of a study of OX40 agonist ivuxolimab in advanced cancers. Using immunoSEQ multiplex PCR, the repertoire was profiled, and TCRdb retains in-frame clones only, with some absent. Among about 82,000 clones listed, around nine tenths were seen once. The sample in question was CD4+ or CD8+ T cells sorted from blood, obtained in a trial of the OX40 agonist ivuxolimab. Receptor source: an adult with an advanced solid tumor such as melanoma, head and neck, liver or kidney cancer. Both conserved end residues are part of each CDR3. Fields, in order: J gene, V gene, CDR3 protein.

>TRBJ1-5|TRBV4-2
CASSQDWGLNQPQHF
>TRBJ1-1|TRBV7-2
CASSFNSPEAFF
>TRBJ1-5|TRBV4-1
CASSLGLTASNQPQHF
>TRBJ1-1|TRBV25-1
CASSDTTGEAFF
>TRBJ2-1|TRBV28
CASSLSGRVGFF
>TRBJ2-1|TRBV20-1
CSAIKDEQFF
>TRBJ2-6|TRBV19
CASSLPGLSGANVLTF
>TRBJ2-4|TRBV7-2
CASSLGLAKNIQYF
>TRBJ1-1|TRBV4-2
CASSQDNGTEAFF
>TRBJ1-4|TRBV30
CAWSRGHSEKLFF
>TRBJ2-7|TRBV6-5
CASSKPGLPYEQYF
>TRBJ1-2|TRBV28
CASSLGHYGYTF
>TRBJ2-7|TRBV29-1
CSVDFGGTDISYEQYF